What follows describes a single TCR beta chain. The CDR3 spans 12 residues. V dropped 3 bases and J dropped 7 bases, with 7 bases sitting between them. Germline V gene sequence: CDR1 LNHDA, CDR2 SQIVND (reference sequence). In the original analysis: By means of reference gene primer amplification, nucleated cell counts were estimated. Clones were read by immunoSEQ multiplex PCR, and TCRdb kept only the in-frame ones, dropping some. V and J calls and clone size follow that table, whereas D and trimming were derived from the DNA. The sample has 150,000 to 200,000 clones, approximately 86% seen once. These data come from a study of blood T cell repertoires in COVID-19. On the study more broadly: There were acute and convalescent COVID-19 samples, and they came from the United States, Italy and Spain.

The clonotype comes from a man aged 35 to 55 with active or convalescent COVID-19. Specimen: peripheral blood. J is TRBJ1-3 and V is TRBV19; no definite D call. CDR3 sequence reads: CASSIYGNTIYF. CDR3 DNA sequence: TGTGCCAGTAGTATTTACGGGAACACCATATATTTT.